Following are 8 T cell receptor beta chains from one sample sequenced in a study of blood T cell repertoires in COVID-19. The assay was immunoSEQ multiplex PCR, and TCRdb's table has in-frame clones only and misses some. The sample contains some 170,000 clones, roughly 82% of which appear only once. The source material was peripheral blood. All receptors derive from a woman aged 70-85 years with acute or convalescent COVID-19.

The chain links TRBV15 to TRBJ1-1; no clear D. Germline V gene sequence: CDR1 LNHNV, CDR2 YYDKDF (reference sequence). This CDR3 contains 14 residues. The V and J ends lost 4 bases and 4 bases respectively, with 13 bases between them. CDR3 coding DNA: TGTGCCACCAGCACGCTGGGAGGAACCACTGAAGCTTTCTTT. It codes for CATSTLGGTTEAFF.

The V and J genes are TRBV2 and TRBJ1-5; 11 nucleotides line up with TRBD1. CDR1 and CDR2 from the germline V gene are SNHLY and FYNNEI. The CDR3 loop spans 14 amino acids. V lost 6 bases to trimming and J lost 4 bases; unmatched junction nucleotides: 2. CDR3 in amino acids: CASRRDRGNQPQHF. The CDR3 coding sequence is TGTGCCAGCAGACGGGACAGGGGGAATCAGCCCCAGCATTTT.

The chain recombines TRBV6-5 with TRBJ1-2; 8 bases are shared with TRBD1. In germline, CDR1 is MNHEY, CDR2 SVGAGI. The junction had 5 bases not matched to a gene; V was cut back by 1 base and J by 4 bases. The CDR3 is 15 residues long. The CDR3 is CASSYWDRRSYGYTF. As DNA, the CDR3 is TGTGCCAGCAGTTACTGGGACAGGAGAAGCTATGGCTACACCTTC.

This chain connects TRBV7-8 to TRBJ1-1; D remains unclear. This CDR3 is built from 13 residues. V was trimmed by 5 bases and J by 6 bases, leaving 13 bases between them. Germline V gene lookup returns CDR1 SGHVS and CDR2 FQNEAQ. DNA of the CDR3: TGTGCCAGCAGCCGTACCCACACGTCTGAAGCTTTCTTT. Translating gives CASSRTHTSEAFF.

This chain uses TRBV6-6 with TRBJ2-3, with TRBD1 as a possible D gene (5 bases). The CDR3 totals 16 residues. In germline, CDR1 is MNHNY, CDR2 SVGAGI (reference sequence). Trimming left V 7 bases short and J 2 bases short, with 19 bases between. The CDR3 region is CASMLSRVTATDTQYF. In DNA, the CDR3 is TGTGCCAGCATGCTGAGCAGGGTCACGGCCACAGATACGCAGTATTTT.

This chain's CDR3 is CASSTGSSYNSPLHF. In DNA, the CDR3 is TGTGCCAGCAGCACCGGGAGCTCCTATAATTCACCCCTCCACTTT. This rearrangement joins TRBV11-2 to TRBJ1-6; D remains ambiguous. V lost 5 bases, J lost 0 bases, and 8 bases lay in between. This CDR3 comprises 15 residues. The germline CDR1 and CDR2 sequences are SGHAT and FQNNGV.

The chain combines TRBV3-1 (or the pseudogene TRBV3-2) with TRBJ1-2, with TRBD1 matching over 7 bases. CDR3 length: 14 amino acids. The trim removed 1 base at V and 4 bases at J, leaving 3 bases unmatched. Germline V CDR1 and CDR2: LGHDT, YNNKEL (reference sequence). CDR3 amino acids: CASSQVQGGYGYTF. The CDR3 DNA follows: TGTGCCAGCAGCCAAGTTCAGGGGGGCTATGGCTACACCTTC.

The rearrangement joins TRBV5-1 to TRBJ1-4; 9 bases match TRBD1. Germline CDR1 and CDR2: SGHRS and YFSETQ. V lost 4 bases and J lost 6; bases outside the gene matches: 4. This CDR3 is 14 amino acids long. As DNA, the CDR3 is TGCGCCAGCAGCCCAGGACAGGGGTATGAAAAACTGTTTTTT. Translating gives CASSPGQGYEKLFF.